The T cell receptor (beta chain) under discussion was sequenced for a study of PD-1 blockade in mismatch repair-deficient tumors. CDR1 and CDR2 (germline): SGDLS, YYNGEE. CDR3 size: 14 residues. The V gene end was trimmed by 4 bases and the J gene end by 5 bases; junction bases not matched to a gene: 8. Method: immunoSEQ multiplex PCR; TCRdb's copy keeps in-frame clones and lacks some. The sample lists fewer than 100,000 clones; over 75% were seen once. Study findings and constraints: Rapid post-treatment expansion, then contraction, generally preceding radiologic response, marked tumor-resident clones.

PCR or immunohistochemistry showed mismatch repair deficiency in every enrolled patient. There are a few counts of this clone. What it binds is not known. The V and J genes are TRBV9 and TRBJ1-2, with 7 bases fitting TRBD1. The source is an adult with mismatch repair-deficient cancer. Here the sequenced sample was peripheral blood, taken 12 weeks after starting pembrolizumab. Written as DNA, the CDR3 is TGTGCCAGCAGCACCAACAGGGGCGATTATGGCTACACCTTC. Its translation is CASSTNRGDYGYTF.